The next 17 T cell receptor beta chains were all read from a single sample in a study of cytomegalovirus exposure and HLA in healthy donors. 60 Vbeta and 13 Jbeta primers were used in PCR. Libraries were prepared by immunoSEQ multiplex PCR; TCRdb keeps only in-frame clonotypes and omits some of them. The data hold 100,000 or so clones, with more than 65% observed a single time. The specimen sequenced was PBMCs. These receptors all stem from a man aged 25-40 years in good health and CMV-seronegative.

This sequence joins TRBV4-2 and TRBJ2-4; a weak D match, TRBD1 (5 bases). V was clipped by 1 base and J by 7 bases, with 17 bases between them. The CDR3 is 16 residues long. Germline V gene lookup returns CDR1 LGHNA and CDR2 YNFKEQ. CDR3 nucleotide sequence: TGTGCCAGCAGCCAAGCTAGGGGTGGATCAGAGAACATTCAGTACTTC. Protein product: CASSQARGGSENIQYF.

The chain combines TRBV28 with TRBJ2-1; TRBD2 aligns across 10 bases. The V and J ends lost 5 bases and 8 bases, in that order; junction bases with no gene match: 12. This CDR3 spans 16 amino acids. CDR1 is MDHEN and CDR2 is SYDVKM in the germline V gene. CDR3 DNA: TGTGCCAGCAGTACCCAAGCGGGAGGGTCACTCCATGAGCAGTTCTTC. Protein: CASSTQAGGSLHEQFF.

This clone was recorded only once. The J gene is TRBJ1-2, the V gene TRBV7-9; unclear D gene. Looked up from germline, CDR1 is SEHNR and CDR2 is FQNEAQ (reference sequence). V gave up 1 base and J gave up 6 bases, with 9 bases separating them. The CDR3 extends over 13 amino acids. The CDR3: CASSLEGSNGYTF. The DNA of the CDR3 is TGTGCCAGCAGCTTAGAAGGGAGTAATGGCTACACCTTC.

This clone was recorded a few times. The chain couples TRBV5-4 to TRBJ2-3; 14 nucleotides align to TRBD2. The germline V gene has CDR1 SGHNT and CDR2 YYREEE (reference sequence). The CDR3 loop spans 15 amino acids. The trim removed 4 bases at V and 4 bases at J, leaving 2 bases unmatched. CDR3 DNA: TGTGCCAGCAGCCCGACTAGCGGGAGGGCAGATACGCAGTATTTT. Protein product: CASSPTSGRADTQYF.

The chain links TRBV6-6 to TRBJ1-1, with 7 bases matching TRBD1. This CDR3 is 13 amino acids long. Germline CDR1 reads MNHNY; CDR2 reads SVGAGI (reference sequence). V dropped 8 bases and J dropped 3; count of bases not matched to a gene: 6. The CDR3 nucleotides are TGTGCCAGCGGACAGGAGCGGGACACTGAAGCTTTCTTT. Residues: CASGQERDTEAFF.

The V call is TRBV13, the J call TRBJ2-7; a weak D match, TRBD1 (6 bases). Germline CDR1 reads PRHDT; CDR2 reads FYEKMQ (reference sequence). The length of the CDR3 is 13 residues. Trimming took 2 bases from V and 7 from J, leaving 12 bases between them. The CDR3 region is CASSLHLQGEQYF. In nucleotides, the CDR3 is TGTGCCAGCAGCTTACACCTACAGGGTGAGCAGTACTTC.

This clone has just one count. J is TRBJ1-2 and V is TRBV10-3; D is perhaps TRBD1 (6 bases). Germline V CDR1 and CDR2: ENHRY, SYGVKD. CDR3 length: 13 amino acids. Trimming left V 4 bases short and J 2 bases short, with 8 bases between. The CDR3 sequence is CAISVGQNYGYTF. DNA for the CDR3: TGTGCCATCAGTGTGGGACAAAACTATGGCTACACCTTC.

This clone occurred once. This chain connects TRBV7-9 to TRBJ1-1; D is uncertain. The V end was cut by 0 bases, the J end by 5 bases, with 10 bases between. The CDR3 is made up of 14 amino acids. The germline V gene encodes CDR1 SEHNR and CDR2 FQNEAQ (reference sequence). This CDR3 is CASSLAMSETEAFF. In DNA form, the CDR3 reads TGTGCCAGCAGCTTAGCGATGTCCGAGACTGAAGCTTTCTTT.

The V gene is TRBV18, the J gene TRBJ2-2; D might be TRBD1 (6 bases). The V gene lost 3 bases and the J gene lost 5 bases, with 22 bases spanning the gap. CDR1 and CDR2 (germline): KGHSH, LQKENI. The CDR3 has 18 amino acids. The CDR3, as DNA: TGTGCCAGCTCACCTGCCCCACCCAAGGGGGTAATGACCGGGGAGCTGTTTTTT. This translates into CASSPAPPKGVMTGELFF.

The chain employs TRBV2 and TRBJ1-1; D gene ambiguous. CDR1 and CDR2 (germline): SNHLY, FYNNEI. V shed 3 bases and J shed 1 base, with 6 bases lying between them. The CDR3 extends over 13 amino acids. CDR3 residues: CASSDLANTEAFF. The CDR3 DNA follows: TGTGCCAGCAGTGACCTGGCGAACACTGAAGCTTTCTTT.

This rearrangement joins TRBV2 to TRBJ2-5; 9 bases align to TRBD1. With the DNA end fitting TRBJ2-7 better, the J assignment may be wrong. The CDR3 spans 14 residues. In germline, CDR1 is SNHLY, CDR2 FYNNEI. CDR3 coding DNA: TGTGCCAGCCAAACCGGGACAGGGACCTACGAGCAGTACTTC. Its translation: CASQTGTGTYEQYF.

This chain connects TRBV27 to TRBJ1-4; tentative D call: TRBD1 (6 bases). The CDR3 has 13 amino acids. The V gene lost 0 bases and the J gene lost 11 bases, with 10 bases spanning the gap. The germline CDR1 and CDR2 sequences are MNHEY and SMNVEV (reference sequence). The CDR3 region is CASSLSRGSKLFF. The DNA for the CDR3 is TGTGCCAGCAGTTTATCCAGGGGATCCAAACTGTTTTTT.

There are a few counts of this clone. The V gene is TRBV19, the J gene TRBJ1-6; D unclear. The V end lost 6 bases, the J end lost 0 bases, and 3 bases lay between the germline ends. CDR1 is LNHDA, CDR2 SQIVND, per germline (reference sequence). This CDR3 contains 13 residues. Here the CDR3 DNA reads TGTGCCAGTAGGAGCTCCTATAATTCACCCCTCCACTTT. Its protein product is CASRSSYNSPLHF.

The V and J genes are TRBV7-2 and TRBJ2-7, with D perhaps TRBD2 (5 bases). V lost 5 bases to trimming and J lost 0 bases, with 17 bases between them. This CDR3 spans 16 amino acids. The germline gives CDR1 SGHTA, CDR2 FQGNSA. The DNA of the CDR3 is TGTGCCAGCAGCGACCAAGGACTGGCGGGCTCCTACGAGCAGTACTTC. Residues: CASSDQGLAGSYEQYF. Supplemented by reference TRBV7-2 and TRBJ2-7, the full variable domain reads GAGVSQSPSNKVTEKGKDVELRCDPISGHTALYWYRQSLGQGLEFLIYFQGNSAPDKSGLPSDRFSAERTGGSVSTLTIQRTQQEDSAVYLCASSDQGLAGSYEQYFGPGTRLTVT.

The chain joins TRBV11-2 to TRBJ2-6, with 7 bases that match TRBD2. J gave up 0 bases and V 1 base, and 0 bases lay outside the gene matches. Germline CDR1 and CDR2: SGHAT and FQNNGV. The CDR3 covers 16 residues. DNA for the CDR3: TGTGCCAGCAGCTTAGCGGGGGGCTCTGGGGCCAACGTCCTGACTTTC. This encodes CASSLAGGSGANVLTF.

The chain uses TRBV4-1 and TRBJ2-1; D may be TRBD1 (9 bases). The V and J ends lost 4 bases and 5 bases respectively, with 24 bases between them. This CDR3 is built from 18 residues. Looked up from germline, CDR1 is MGHRA and CDR2 is YSYEKL. In DNA, the CDR3 is TGCGCCAGCAGCCCAAGATCGGGAGGGACAGGGATAAACAATGAGCAGTTCTTC. This sequence encodes CASSPRSGGTGINNEQFF.

This clone was detected only once. The chain uses TRBV29-1 and TRBJ2-3, with TRBD2 matching 15 bases. This CDR3 has 16 residues. Germline trimming cut 5 bases from V and 2 bases from J; bases unmatched to any gene: 5. Germline CDR1 SQVTM, CDR2 ANQGSEA. Written as DNA, the CDR3 is TGCAGCGTTCTTCGGACTAGCGGGAGGGCCACAGATACGCAGTATTTT. Amino acid sequence: CSVLRTSGRATDTQYF.